These 23 T cell receptor beta chains came from one sample sequenced in a study of blood T cell repertoires in COVID-19. Clones were read by immunoSEQ multiplex PCR, and TCRdb kept only the in-frame ones, dropping some. Of fewer than 250,000 clones listed, around 82% are singletons. Sequenced: peripheral blood. These receptors came from a woman between 35 and 50 years old with active or convalescent COVID-19.

In the case of this clone: At the DNA level, this CDR3 is encoded by other sequences in the same sample as well. The chain links TRBV9 to TRBJ2-7; TRBD2 agrees at 7 bases. The ends lost 0 bases at V and 2 bases at J; junction bases unmatched: 5. Germline CDR1 is SGDLS and CDR2 is YYNGEE. CDR3 length: 15 residues. DNA of the CDR3: TGTGCCAGCAGCGTAGCTACCGGGGGGACCTACGAGCAGTACTTC. Translated, it gives CASSVATGGTYEQYF.

Regarding this clone: Other DNA sequences in the same sample also yield this CDR3. The chain recombines TRBV25-1 with TRBJ2-5; TRBD1 matches at 7 bases. Germline trimming cut 4 bases from V and 2 bases from J; bases unmatched to any gene: 4. CDR1 and CDR2 (germline): MGHDK, SYGVNS. The CDR3 totals 14 residues. The DNA for the CDR3 is TGTGCCAGCAGTGGTAGACAGGGACAAGAGACCCAGTACTTC. It codes for CASSGRQGQETQYF.

A word on this clone: Other DNA sequences in this sample translate to the same CDR3. The chain has TRBV29-1 and TRBJ1-1; 7 bases fit TRBD1. Germline V gives CDR1 SQVTM, CDR2 ANQGSEA. This CDR3 contains 12 residues. V gave up 6 bases and J gave up 2 bases; unmatched junction bases: 3. The CDR3 bases are TGCAGCGTAGGACAGGTTAACACTGAAGCTTTCTTT. Translation: CSVGQVNTEAFF.

This chain uses TRBV7-2 with TRBJ1-4; TRBD1 aligns across 8 bases. V trimming: 1 base; J trimming: 8 bases; junction bases outside the gene matches: 6. The CDR3 length is 15 residues. Germline V gene lookup returns CDR1 SGHTA and CDR2 FQGNSA. CDR3 DNA: TGTGCCAGCAGCTTAGGGGACAGGAATCACGAAAAACTGTTTTTT. Amino acid sequence: CASSLGDRNHEKLFF.

This clone came up once. The chain carries TRBV6-1 and TRBJ2-2; 12 nucleotides line up with TRBD2. This CDR3 contains 16 residues. V was pared by 4 bases and J by 6 bases, with 6 bases of the junction left unmatched. CDR1 and CDR2 from the germline V gene are MNHNS and SASEGT. CDR3 sequence reads: CASSASGRGLAGELFF. In nucleotides, the CDR3 is TGTGCCAGCAGTGCTAGCGGGAGGGGCCTGGCCGGGGAGCTGTTTTTT.

This CDR3 reads CASSPFVDRQNSPLHF. The CDR3 DNA is TGTGCCAGCAGCCCCTTCGTGGACAGGCAAAATTCACCCCTCCACTTT. This chain joins TRBV13 and TRBJ1-6; TRBD1 aligns across 7 bases. From germline, CDR1 is PRHDT and CDR2 FYEKMQ (reference sequence). The V segment lost 5 bases and the J segment 7 bases; nucleotides outside the gene matches: 11. This CDR3 is 16 amino acids long.

The chain has TRBV2 and TRBJ2-2, with 13 bases fitting TRBD2. J gave up 2 bases and V 7 bases, and 4 bases lay outside the gene matches. The CDR3 runs to 16 residues. CDR1 and CDR2 (germline): SNHLY, FYNNEI. CDR3 region: CASTGTSGANTGELFF. The CDR3, as DNA: TGTGCCAGCACCGGGACTAGCGGGGCTAACACCGGGGAGCTGTTTTTT.

The chain uses TRBV27 and TRBJ1-2, with no clear D. CDR3 length equals 14 residues. The V and J ends lost 6 bases and 4 bases respectively, with 15 bases between them. Germline CDR1 and CDR2: MNHEY and SMNVEV (reference sequence). CDR3 DNA: TGTGCCAGCAGCCGAGCGGGCCCCGTCTATGGCTACACCTTC. Translated, it gives CASSRAGPVYGYTF.

The V gene is TRBV4-2, the J gene TRBJ1-5; D might be TRBD1 (5 bases). Germline loops: CDR1 LGHNA, CDR2 YNFKEQ. The germline V and J ends were trimmed by 2 bases and 5 bases, with 10 bases remaining between them. There are 14 residues in the CDR3. This CDR3 reads CASSQLTGDQPQHF. For the CDR3, the DNA is TGTGCCAGCAGCCAACTTACGGGGGATCAGCCCCAGCATTTT.

J is TRBJ1-6 and V is TRBV19; the D is unclear. The CDR3 covers 19 residues. In germline, CDR1 is LNHDA, CDR2 SQIVND (reference sequence). Trimming stripped 6 bases from V and 0 bases from J, with 21 bases between. The CDR3 coding sequence is TGTGCCAGTAGCTTGCTTTATGGCCCGACGGGCTCCTATAATTCACCCCTCCACTTT. Its translation: CASSLLYGPTGSYNSPLHF.

The rearrangement links TRBV5-5 to TRBJ1-5, with 10 positions matching TRBD1. V trimming: 6 bases; J trimming: 7 bases; junction bases outside the gene matches: 13. The V gene's germline CDR1 is SGHKS and CDR2 YYEKEE (reference sequence). This CDR3 spans 16 amino acids. CDR3 residues: CASTELLTGGQQPQHF. The CDR3 DNA is TGTGCCAGCACCGAACTATTGACAGGGGGCCAGCAGCCCCAGCATTTT.

The chain couples TRBV6-9 to TRBJ1-4; perhaps TRBD1 as D (6 bases). The germline V and J ends were trimmed by 2 bases and 8 bases, with 21 bases remaining between them. Germline V CDR1 and CDR2: MNHGY, SVAAGI. The CDR3 loop spans 17 amino acids. The CDR3 sequence is CASSYRIQGRRREKLFF. In DNA, the CDR3 is TGTGCCAGCAGTTATCGGATACAGGGAAGAAGGCGGGAAAAACTGTTTTTT.

The chain has TRBV12-3 or TRBV12-4 and TRBJ1-1; no definite D call. V lost 2 bases to trimming and J lost 5 bases, with 9 bases between them. The CDR3 runs to 13 residues. The CDR3 loop is CASSLFEETEAFF. For the CDR3, the DNA is TGTGCCAGCAGTTTATTCGAGGAAACTGAAGCTTTCTTT.

The chain combines TRBV27 with TRBJ1-5, with a tentative D call TRBD1 (6 bases). The CDR3 totals 13 residues. V was pared by 5 bases and J by 5 bases, with 10 bases between. The germline V gene has CDR1 MNHEY and CDR2 SMNVEV (reference sequence). The CDR3, as DNA: TGTGCCAGCAGTCTTGACAGGTATCAGCCCCAGCATTTT. It yields the protein CASSLDRYQPQHF.

V usage is TRBV2 and J usage is TRBJ2-3; weak D call: TRBD2 (6 bases). The V end was cut by 4 bases, the J end by 5 bases, with 10 bases between. CDR1 and CDR2 (germline): SNHLY, FYNNEI. There are 13 residues in the CDR3. CDR3 DNA: TGTGCCAGCAGTGGGGGTAGCGGAGATACGCAGTATTTT. Its protein product is CASSGGSGDTQYF.

As concerns this clone: The sample carries other DNA sequences with the same CDR3. V is TRBV6-5 and J is TRBJ1-5; D not resolved. The CDR3 contains 14 residues. Trimming removed 3 bases from V and 4 bases from J, with 10 bases in between. CDR1 is MNHEY and CDR2 is SVGAGI in the germline V gene. In DNA, the CDR3 is TGTGCCAGCAGTTATTCCCGGGAGAATCAGCCCCAGCATTTT. It translates to CASSYSRENQPQHF.

The sample holds a few counts of this clone. The chain has TRBV12-3 or TRBV12-4 and TRBJ1-1, with D uncertain. Between the trimmed V and J ends, which lost 3 bases and 4 bases, there was a span of 6 bases. This CDR3 contains 12 residues. CDR3 residues: CASSFFSTEAFF. The CDR3 DNA reads TGTGCCAGCAGTTTTTTCAGCACTGAAGCTTTCTTT.

The chain has TRBV5-5 and TRBJ1-1; D may be TRBD1 (5 bases). Germline values: CDR1 SGHKS, CDR2 YYEKEE (reference sequence). The V gene lost 4 bases and the J gene lost 8 bases, with 15 bases spanning the gap. CDR3 length equals 13 residues. CDR3 nucleotide sequence: TGTGCCAGCAGCCCAAATCAGGGTGGGGAAGCTTTCTTT. Its translation: CASSPNQGGEAFF. Using reference TRBV5-5 and TRBJ1-1 for the parts outside the CDR3, the full variable domain is DAGVTQSPTHLIKTRGQQVTLRCSPISGHKSVSWYQQVLGQGPQFIFQYYEKEERGRGNFPDRFSARQFPNYSSELNVNALLLGDSALYLCASSPNQGGEAFFGQGTRLTVV.

This clone was detected once. The chain links TRBV27 to TRBJ2-5, with TRBD2 matching over 15 bases. This CDR3 is built from 18 residues. CDR1 MNHEY and CDR2 SMNVEV come from the germline V gene (reference sequence). V gave up 5 bases and J gave up 3 bases; unmatched junction bases: 10. The CDR3: CASSLGLAGGLFKETQYF. The CDR3 DNA reads TGTGCCAGCAGTCTAGGACTAGCGGGAGGGTTATTTAAAGAGACCCAGTACTTC.

The rearrangement uses TRBV19 and TRBJ1-2; TRBD1 agrees at 7 bases. The germline V gene encodes CDR1 LNHDA and CDR2 SQIVND (reference sequence). The V and J ends lost 6 bases and 7 bases, in that order; junction bases with no gene match: 2. The CDR3 sequence is 11 residues long. CDR3 sequence: CASRQGPGYTF. The CDR3 nucleotides read TGTGCCAGTAGACAGGGGCCTGGCTACACCTTC.

The rearrangement joins TRBV6-5 to TRBJ1-1; a possible D gene is TRBD1 (6 bases). Trimming removed 0 bases from V and 7 bases from J, with 18 bases in between. CDR3 length: 16 residues. Germline V CDR1 and CDR2: MNHEY, SVGAGI. As DNA, the CDR3 is TGTGCCAGCAGTTACTCGTCGGACAGTGTAATGGTTGAAGCTTTCTTT. Protein: CASSYSSDSVMVEAFF.

J is TRBJ2-7 and V is TRBV19; the D gene is possibly TRBD1 (6 bases). V shed 6 bases and J shed 7 bases, with 16 bases lying between them. Germline CDR1 and CDR2: LNHDA and SQIVND (reference sequence). The CDR3 contains 13 residues. The CDR3, as DNA: TGTGCCAGTAGGCAGGAACAGGGAGAAGAGCAGTACTTC. As protein: CASRQEQGEEQYF.

This chain uses TRBV12-3 or TRBV12-4 with TRBJ1-2; D is unresolved. The CDR3 covers 13 residues. V lost 1 base, J lost 4 bases, and 7 bases lay in between. The CDR3 region is CASSLGRFYGYTF. As DNA, the CDR3 is TGTGCCAGCAGTTTAGGGAGATTCTATGGCTACACCTTC.